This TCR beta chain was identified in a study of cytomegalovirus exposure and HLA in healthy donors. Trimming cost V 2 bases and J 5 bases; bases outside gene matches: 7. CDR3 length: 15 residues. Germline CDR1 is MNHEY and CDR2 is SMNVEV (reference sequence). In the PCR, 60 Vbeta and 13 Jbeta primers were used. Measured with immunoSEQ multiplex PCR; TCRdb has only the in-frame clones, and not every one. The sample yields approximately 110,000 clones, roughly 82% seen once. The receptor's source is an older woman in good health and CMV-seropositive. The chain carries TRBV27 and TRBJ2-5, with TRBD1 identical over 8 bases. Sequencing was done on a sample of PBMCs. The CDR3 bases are TGTGCCAGCAGTTTAATCTCAGGGGGCGCGGAGACCCAGTACTTC. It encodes CASSLISGGAETQYF.